The T cell receptor beta chain described here comes from a study of shared clonotypes between healthy human individuals. Some 29,000 T cell genomes (approximately 190 ng DNA) went into each sorted-subset replicate. Produced via immunoSEQ multiplex PCR; TCRdb's table is partial and in-frame only. Counted here are hundreds of thousands of clones, 73% occurring once; the ten biggest clones make up around 2%. With respect to this clone: The antigen remains unidentified.

The V and J ends lost 6 bases and 5 bases respectively, with 11 bases between them. The CDR3 is made up of 13 amino acids. Germline V gene sequence: CDR1 ENHRY, CDR2 SYGVKD. Study-wide results and limits: Compared with clonotypes that all four donors shared, non-shared clonotypes had lower generation probabilities.

The receptor comes from a woman in her 30s in good health. V is TRBV10-3 and J is TRBJ1-5; a possible D gene is TRBD1 (6 bases). The sequenced sample consisted of memory CD4+ T cells sorted from blood. This sample's subset: CD45RA-negative fraction. The CDR3 sequence: CAIRDSSDQPQHF. The DNA for the CDR3 is TGTGCCATCAGGGACAGCTCCGATCAGCCCCAGCATTTT.